What follows is one TCR beta chain and its context. This clone was seen just once. Its binding antigen is unknown. No clone much larger than this one lies a single base away; base qualities are absent. The data originate from a study of T cell responses to AZD1222 COVID-19 vaccine (dated by TCRdb to the early 2020s). Some background on the complete study: Because spike-specific TCR depth and breadth did not differ between the two schedules, AZD1222 recipients who got a second dose at roughly 4 weeks were pooled with those who got a second dose at roughly 12 weeks. Trial participants were enrolled by age into subgroups of 18-55, 56-69 and 70-plus years, and around 150, 29 and 61 TCR-sequenced participants, respectively, were included in these subgroups. A total of 233 trial participants underwent TCR sequencing, of whom nearly 210 had received two doses of AZD1222 and some 25 had received two doses of the MenACWY control vaccine. Beyond this particular receptor, the publication reports: Conclusions about previously exposed vaccinees are limited, since just five or six AZD1222 recipients were seropositive for SARS-CoV-2 at baseline. Participants were mostly white British and included more females than males, and it was suggested by the authors that clonal diversity may have been underestimated. Reportedly, close to half of the unique spike-specific TCRs recognized epitopes lying outside the regions that are mutated in the B.1.351 and B.1.1.7 variants. The 56-69-year group was small, and its depth increase did not reach significance, likely because of low power. Vaccine-associated CD4 TCRs spanned the whole spike protein, with dominant responses in regions 160-218 and 743-854. Because no day 14 peak-response samples were available, repertoires were characterized only after the peak T cell response. Spike-specific TCR breadth and depth rose significantly after two AZD1222 doses compared with day 0 and with MenACWY recipients.

The CDR3 regions of human TCRbeta chains were analyzed by immunosequencing. Turning to the authors' computational methods: Repertoire TCRs were matched against a reference library of SARS-CoV-2-specific TCRs generated with the MIRA antigen-specificity platform. Breadth was defined as the fraction of unique TCRs that were SARS-CoV-2-associated. Depth was defined as the fraction of total T cells that were SARS-CoV-2-associated. Using the MIRA data, each spike-specific TCR was mapped to the spike region that the TCR reacts to and placed in a CD4 or CD8 class. Log10-transformed breadth and depth values were compared by one-way ANOVA with Sidak's multiple comparisons tests. This immuneACCESS table, as held by TCRdb, lists in-frame sequences with V and J called but not all clones. Of the missing ones, under half trace to an unresolved V gene in checked studies; the others have no known cause. Clonal size and the V and J genes are those of that table, whereas D and trimming came from the DNA. In all, the sample holds some 130,000 clones, and 89% of those were seen once. The top ten clones comprise just under 6.5% of the sample.

The CDR3 spans 14 residues, from the cysteine through the phenylalanine. Only the CDR3 portion is preserved as DNA: 42 bases, with reading frame beginning at the first base. In the germline V gene, CDR1 corresponds to SGHRS and CDR2 to YFSETQ. Relative to germline, V is 5 bases shorter and J is 8 bases shorter, with 16 bases between their ends. This specimen's time point label, interpreted: baseline before first vaccination. Vaccinee samples came from UK trials COV001 and COV002, including a single-blind randomized controlled phase 2/3 trial of AZD1222 (ChAdOx1 nCoV-19) in healthy adults. Trial participant PBMC samples were collected at day 0 and day 28 after the second dose for TCRbeta chain sequencing.

This TCR was sampled from an adult in good health. The sample here was peripheral blood, taken on day 0 of AZD1222 vaccination. This receptor chain uses TRBV5-1 and TRBJ1-4, with TRBD1 perhaps the D gene, on 5 matching bases. The CDR3 corresponds to CASRETATGEKLFF. The DNA reads as follows: TGCGCCAGCAGAGAGACAGCGACGGGGGAAAAACTGTTTTTT.